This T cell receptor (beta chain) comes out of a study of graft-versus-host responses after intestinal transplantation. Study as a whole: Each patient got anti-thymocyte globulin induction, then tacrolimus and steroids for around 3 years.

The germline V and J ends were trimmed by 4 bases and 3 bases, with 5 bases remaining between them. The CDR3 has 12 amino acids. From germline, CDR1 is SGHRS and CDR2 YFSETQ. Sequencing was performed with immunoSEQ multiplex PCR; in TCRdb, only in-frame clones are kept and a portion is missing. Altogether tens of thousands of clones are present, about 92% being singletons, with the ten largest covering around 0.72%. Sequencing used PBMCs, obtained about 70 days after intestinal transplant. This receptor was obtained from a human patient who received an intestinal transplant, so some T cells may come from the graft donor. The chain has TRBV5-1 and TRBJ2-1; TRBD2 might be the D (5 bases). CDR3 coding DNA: TGCGCCAGCAGCCGGGACTACAATGAGCAGTTCTTC. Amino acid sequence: CASSRDYNEQFF.